The clone carrying this T cell receptor beta chain is a singleton in its sample. The antigen is unknown. Time point in this sample: pre-treatment sample, taken before nivolumab and TIL therapy. Deletions cut 5 bases from V and 3 bases from J, with 16 bases between. The CDR3 is 15 amino acids. Germline V CDR1 and CDR2: SQVTM, ANQGSEA. This sample stems from a study of TIL therapy for anti-PD-1-resistant metastatic lung cancer. Study overall: Tumors had a median PD-L1 proportion score of roughly 5.7%. Whole-study results and caveats: The baseline peripheral repertoire was partially replaced by infused TIL clonotypes that later decayed. The cohort had more treatment-naive, never-smoker and oncogene-addicted patients than typical.

The libraries were made with immunoSEQ v3. Each library reached 2 million or so read pairs, or about 5-6 million at deep level. Libraries were prepared by immunoSEQ multiplex PCR; TCRdb keeps only in-frame clonotypes and omits some of them. The sample records approximately 53,000 clones, 70% to 80% being singletons. The starting material was blood, obtained at baseline. The receptor comes from a woman between 25 and 80 years old with non-small cell lung cancer. The rearrangement uses TRBV29-1 and TRBJ2-2; D possibly corresponds to TRBD2 (5 bases). CDR3 coding DNA: TGCAGCGTTCCAACCGGCGACTACTACACCGGGGAGCTGTTTTTT. The encoded protein is CSVPTGDYYTGELFF.